One TCR beta chain is described in this entry. Produced via immunoSEQ multiplex PCR; TCRdb's table is partial and in-frame only. Found here are 11,000 to 15,000 clones, approximately 56% of them singletons; the top ten hold more than 9%. The data stem from a study of T cell clonotyping in hematopoietic cell transplantation. Study background: Samples: about 28 days before transplant, then days 30, 100 and 180 after.

This receptor was taken from a human donor who either received an allogeneic hematopoietic cell transplant for a myeloid malignancy or was a related donor (not recorded which). Some clones in this sample may be carry-over from other donors' samples. Sequencing was performed on PBMCs.

The CDR3 DNA sequence: TGTGCCAGTAGTCCACAGGGGGCCTATGGCTACACCTTC. It specifies CASSPQGAYGYTF. The chain joins TRBV19 to TRBJ1-2; TRBD1 matches 9 bases. The CDR3 has 13 amino acids. Trimming took 5 bases from V and 4 from J; bases not matched to a gene: 2. Germline-derived CDR1 and CDR2 are LNHDA and SQIVND (reference sequence).